Listed below are T cell receptor beta chains from one sample, sequenced in a study of beta chain features in type 1 diabetes. The data were produced by immunoSEQ multiplex PCR, yet TCRdb's version contains in-frame clones alone and is incomplete. The table shows roughly 170,000 clones, with about an eighth occurring only once. The source material was central memory CD4+ T cells from blood. The receptors were sampled from a woman under 30 in good health. Both conserved end residues are part of each CDR3. The D gene is left open where the match is weak. Clone size is stated in some rows and not others, as once, few, many or a class when expanded.

D gene | J gene | clone size | V gene | CDR3 protein | CDR3 DNA
- | TRBJ2-7 | few | TRBV5-1 | CASSTTNGAYEQYF | TGCGCCAGTTCGACCACCAACGGAGCCTACGAGCAGTACTTC
- | TRBJ1-3 | - | TRBV7-8 | CASSSWLRKDSSGNTIYF | TGTGCCAGCAGCTCATGGTTAAGGAAGGACAGCTCTGGAAACACCATATATTTT
TRBD1 | TRBJ2-7 | - | TRBV5-1 | CASSLPGTGTYEQYF | TGCGCCAGCAGCTTGCCCGGGACAGGAACCTACGAGCAGTACTTC
- | TRBJ1-2 | few | TRBV29-1 | CSVEGQAYGYTF | TGCAGCGTTGAAGGGCAGGCCTATGGCTACACCTTC
- | TRBJ2-3 | - | TRBV2 | CASSEDYTTDTQYF | TGTGCCAGCAGTGAGGACTATACTACAGATACGCAGTATTTT
- | TRBJ2-5 | - | TRBV18 | CASSPTRHGKETQYF | TGTGCCAGCTCACCTACGAGGCACGGAAAAGAGACCCAGTACTTC
TRBD2 | TRBJ2-1 | few | TRBV6-4 | CASSNLAGNNEQFF | TGTGCCAGCAGTAATTTAGCGGGGAACAATGAGCAGTTCTTC
TRBD1 | TRBJ1-2 | - | TRBV9 | CASSAQTGVYGYTF | TGTGCCAGCAGCGCACAGACAGGGGTCTATGGCTACACCTTC
TRBD2 | TRBJ2-1 | few | TRBV30 | CAWSVWASGSLNEQFF | TGTGCCTGGAGTGTTTGGGCTAGCGGGAGTTTAAATGAGCAGTTCTTC
- | TRBJ2-3 | - | TRBV28 | CASSLLHSTDTQYF | TGTGCCAGCAGTCTCTTACATAGCACAGATACGCAGTATTTT
- | TRBJ2-3 | - | TRBV6-6 | CASSYLGRSTDTQYF | TGTGCCAGCAGTTACTTGGGCAGAAGCACAGATACGCAGTATTTT
TRBD1 | TRBJ1-1 | few | TRBV28 | CASSLRQGGTEAFF | TGTGCCAGCAGTTTAAGGCAGGGGGGTACTGAAGCTTTCTTT
TRBD1 | TRBJ2-7 | once | TRBV5-1 | CASSLQDRGQEQYF | TGCGCCAGCAGCCTCCAAGACAGGGGGCAAGAGCAGTACTTC
- | TRBJ1-5 | - | TRBV28 | CASSLSGRPYQPQHF | TGTGCCAGCAGTTTATCCGGGAGGCCGTATCAGCCCCAGCATTTT
TRBD1 | TRBJ2-7 | few | TRBV7-7 | CASSVDRGRHEQYF | TGTGCTAGCAGCGTAGACAGGGGTCGGCACGAGCAGTACTTC
TRBD1 | TRBJ2-7 | few | TRBV5-1 | CASSLETRDRGNEQYF | TGCGCCAGCAGCTTGGAAACCCGGGACAGGGGGAACGAGCAGTACTTC
TRBD2 | TRBJ2-7 | - | TRBV27 | CASSVLAGTYEQYF | TGTGCCAGCAGTGTACTAGCGGGGACCTACGAGCAGTACTTC
- | TRBJ1-1 | few | TRBV30 | CAWSVGGFAFF | TGTGCCTGGAGTGTGGGGGGGTTCGCTTTCTTT
- | TRBJ1-2 | - | TRBV28 | CASSLEQLPLSYGYTF | TGTGCCAGCAGTTTAGAACAGCTCCCACTTAGCTATGGCTACACCTTC
TRBD1 | TRBJ1-1 | - | TRBV18 | CASSRGTGGNTEAFF | TGTGCCAGCTCACGGGGGACAGGGGGGAACACTGAAGCTTTCTTT
TRBD1 | TRBJ1-2 | - | TRBV18 | CASSPVEQGQDGYTF | TGTGCCAGCTCACCAGTTGAACAGGGGCAGGACGGCTACACCTTC
TRBD1 | TRBJ2-7 | few | TRBV18 | CASSPGQGTYYEQYF | TGTGCCAGCTCACCGGGACAGGGGACATACTACGAGCAGTACTTC
TRBD2 | TRBJ2-1 | once | TRBV5-4 | CASSRGTSRRNEQFF | TGTGCCAGCAGCCGCGGGACTAGCCGACGAAATGAGCAGTTCTTC
- | TRBJ2-3 | few | TRBV5-6 | CASSYLITDTQYF | TGTGCCAGCAGCTACTTAATCACAGATACGCAGTATTTT
TRBD2 | TRBJ2-4 | - | TRBV2 | CASSTGTSGRSLSQYF | TGTGCCAGCAGTACCGGGACTAGCGGGAGGTCCCTTTCCCAGTACTTC
- | TRBJ2-3 | - | TRBV19 | CASRRSDTQYF | TGTGCCAGTAGGAGGTCGGATACGCAGTATTTT
- | TRBJ2-4 | - | TRBV28 | CASSLIAGNKNIQYF | TGTGCCAGCAGTTTGATAGCTGGCAACAAAAACATTCAGTACTTC
- | TRBJ1-1 | few | TRBV30 | CAWFYAGRATEAFF | TGTGCCTGGTTCTACGCCGGCAGGGCCACTGAAGCTTTCTTT
TRBD2 | TRBJ2-7 | few | TRBV7-9 | CASSLAGAGVGYF | TGTGCCAGCAGCTTAGCTGGAGCGGGAGTGGGGTACTTC
- | TRBJ1-5 | - | TRBV7-2 | CASSLQESSNQPQHF | TGTGCCAGCAGCCTCCAAGAGAGTAGCAATCAGCCCCAGCATTTT
TRBD2 | TRBJ2-2 | - | TRBV7-2 | CATAGANTGELFF | TGTGCCACAGCGGGAGCGAACACCGGGGAGCTGTTTTTT
- | TRBJ2-5 | few | TRBV7-9 | CASSLDMGAGETQYF | TGTGCCAGCAGCTTAGACATGGGGGCTGGAGAGACCCAGTACTTC
- | TRBJ2-7 | - | TRBV4-2 | CASSPRGRGVPYEQYF | TGTGCCAGCAGCCCGAGGGGGCGGGGGGTTCCCTACGAGCAGTACTTC
- | TRBJ1-5 | - | TRBV30 | CAWIGKAAVHQPQHF | TGTGCCTGGATCGGGAAGGCAGCCGTTCATCAGCCCCAGCATTTT
- | TRBJ2-1 | few | TRBV7-3 | CASSLLGGSTAEQFF | TGTGCCAGCAGCCTGCTAGGAGGGAGTACCGCTGAGCAGTTCTTC
- | TRBJ2-3 | few | TRBV7-2 | CASSSKRLGADTQYF | TGTGCCAGCAGTTCTAAACGCCTGGGGGCCGATACGCAGTATTTT
- | TRBJ1-3 | few | TRBV10-3 | CAISELNTIYF | TGTGCCATCAGTGAACTAAACACCATATATTTT
- | TRBJ2-7 | few | TRBV7-2 | CASSPGLDYEQYF | TGTGCCAGCAGCCCAGGACTTGACTACGAGCAGTACTTC
TRBD1 | TRBJ1-2 | - | TRBV29-1 | CSAIKDRARYTF | TGCAGCGCGATTAAGGACAGGGCACGCTACACCTTC
TRBD1 | TRBJ2-1 | - | TRBV28 | CASSTLGTGGTFYEQFF | TGTGCCAGCAGTACACTAGGGACAGGCGGGACCTTCTATGAGCAGTTCTTC
- | TRBJ1-1 | - | TRBV6-5 | CASSSWQAQNTEAFF | TGTGCCAGCAGTTCGTGGCAGGCCCAAAACACTGAAGCTTTCTTT
- | TRBJ2-1 | - | TRBV11-3 | CASSLVGRNEQFF | TGTGCCAGCAGCTTAGTTGGCCGCAATGAGCAGTTCTTC
TRBD2 | TRBJ2-2 | - | TRBV7-2 | CASSRGLATGELFF | TGTGCCAGCAGCCGGGGACTAGCAACCGGGGAGCTGTTTTTT
TRBD2 | TRBJ2-1 | few | TRBV19 | CASCWRESSEQFF | TGTGCCAGTTGCTGGCGGGAGAGTAGTGAGCAGTTCTTC
- | TRBJ2-7 | - | TRBV5-1 | CASSPIPGSYEQYF | TGCGCCAGCAGCCCGATACCAGGGTCCTACGAGCAGTACTTC
TRBD1 | TRBJ1-4 | many | TRBV5-1 | CASSLGGTGKHEKLFF | TGCGCCAGCAGCTTGGGGGGGACAGGAAAGCATGAAAAACTGTTTTTT
- | TRBJ2-3 | few | TRBV5-1 | CASSSHRSTDTQYF | TGCGCCAGCAGCAGTCACCGGAGCACAGATACGCAGTATTTT
TRBD1 | TRBJ2-7 | - | TRBV2 | CASSGTVISYEQYF | TGTGCCAGCAGCGGGACAGTTATTTCCTACGAGCAGTACTTC
- | TRBJ1-5 | - | TRBV6-6 | CASGSLLPNQPQHF | TGTGCCAGCGGTAGTCTCCTTCCCAATCAGCCCCAGCATTTT
- | TRBJ2-7 | - | TRBV28 | CAHSPVSGSSYEQYF | TGTGCTCACAGTCCAGTGTCCGGAAGCTCCTACGAGCAGTACTTC
TRBD1 | TRBJ2-1 | - | TRBV19 | CASSSTGDLNEQFF | TGTGCCAGTAGTTCGACAGGGGACCTGAATGAGCAGTTCTTC
TRBD1 | TRBJ2-7 | few | TRBV6-5 | CASSRDRVEQYF | TGTGCCAGCAGTAGGGACAGGGTCGAGCAGTACTTC
- | TRBJ1-5 | - | TRBV2 | CASNREFNQPQHF | TGTGCCAGCAACAGGGAATTCAATCAGCCCCAGCATTTT
- | TRBJ1-3 | few | TRBV9 | CASSDGRQALSGNTIYF | TGTGCCAGCAGCGACGGGCGACAGGCTCTCTCTGGAAACACCATATATTTT
TRBD2 | TRBJ2-7 | few | TRBV6-1 | CASNRELAGIYEQYF | TGTGCCAGCAACAGAGAACTAGCGGGGATCTACGAGCAGTACTTC
- | TRBJ2-5 | few | TRBV28 | CASSGRRDDQETQYF | TGTGCCAGCAGTGGGAGAAGAGACGACCAAGAGACCCAGTACTTC
TRBD2 | TRBJ2-1 | - | TRBV28 | CASTQLAGVENEQFF | TGTGCCAGCACGCAACTAGCGGGAGTTGAGAATGAGCAGTTCTTC
- | TRBJ1-3 | - | TRBV21-1 | CASSKASTGGVNTIYF | TGTGCCAGCAGCAAAGCGTCGACAGGGGGCGTGAACACCATATATTTT
- | TRBJ2-7 | - | TRBV27 | CASSSAEGSYYEQYF | TGTGCCAGCAGTTCCGCGGAGGGGAGTTACTACGAGCAGTACTTC